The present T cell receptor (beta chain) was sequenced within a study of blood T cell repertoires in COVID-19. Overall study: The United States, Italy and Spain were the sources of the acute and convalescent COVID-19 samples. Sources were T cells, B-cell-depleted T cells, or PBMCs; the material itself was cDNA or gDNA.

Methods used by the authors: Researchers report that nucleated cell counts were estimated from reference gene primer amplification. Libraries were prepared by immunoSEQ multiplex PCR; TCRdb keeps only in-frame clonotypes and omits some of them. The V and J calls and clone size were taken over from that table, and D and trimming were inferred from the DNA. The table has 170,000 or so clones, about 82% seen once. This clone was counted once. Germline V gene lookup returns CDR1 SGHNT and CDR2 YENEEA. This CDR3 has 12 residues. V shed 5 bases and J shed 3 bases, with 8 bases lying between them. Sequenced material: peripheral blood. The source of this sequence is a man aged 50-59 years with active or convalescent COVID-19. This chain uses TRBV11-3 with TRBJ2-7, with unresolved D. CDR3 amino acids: CASSLPRYEQYF. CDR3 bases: TGTGCCAGCAGCCTCCCCCGCTACGAGCAGTACTTC.